This T cell receptor beta chain was documented in a study of response to subunit inactivated influenza vaccine. This clonotype was seen a handful of times. V lost 4 bases and J lost 3; bases outside the gene matches: 8. Germline-derived CDR1 and CDR2 are MNHNS and SASEGT. This CDR3 comprises 16 residues. TCRdb processed the RT-PCR reads anew with MiXCR; each CDR3 protein has one entry. The sample holds about 540,000 distinct CDR3 sequences, 20% to 25% seen once. These same data were also listed under a study on T cells expressing NK-cell markers. That report notes: Generation of TCR beta cDNA was performed by 5'RACE template switching incorporating UMIs. Of eight sequenced donors, seven were HCMV-seropositive and one HCMV-seronegative. T cells sorted in several experiments were restricted to alpha-beta TCR T cells by an anti-gamma-delta TCR antibody. Of the CD8+ T cell pool in roughly six donors, roughly 1.0-7.0% was accounted for by dominant NKG2C+ clonotypes.

This sequence was found in a man in his fifties or sixties who received an inactivated influenza vaccine. V usage is TRBV6-1 and J usage is TRBJ2-1; 8 bases line up with TRBD2. The sample here was CD4+ T cells sorted from PBMCs, taken about 13 days after vaccination. The CDR3 DNA is TGTGCCAGCAGTGGGAGGCGGGGGGCGGGCTACAATGAGCAGTTCTTC. Translated: CASSGRRGAGYNEQFF.